This T cell receptor (beta chain) originates from a study of tumor-infiltrating lymphocytes in oesophageal squamous cell carcinoma listed by TCRdb under 2016. A remark on this clonotype: Its target antigen remains unknown. There are no base qualities to consult, and no much larger clone falls within one base.

Library method: PCR. For sequencing, an Illumina HiSeq 2000 was employed. TCRdb applied fastp at Q25 and MiXCR to the public reads, then kept only in-frame beta chains. Rows are combined by CDR3 protein, so each entry shows the most common genes and DNA. The sample table holds about 10,000 distinct CDR3 sequences, of which 59% were seen once. Jointly, the top ten make up 33% of the sample. Looking up the germline V gene yields CDR1 SGHVT and CDR2 SQSDAQ. The CDR3 starts with the cysteine, ends with the phenylalanine, and has 13 residues. Of all the DNA, just the CDR3 is kept, 39 bases in frame from base 1. At the junction V is shortened by 5 bases and J by 3 bases, with 10 bases in between.

Sample: esophageal tumor tissue. The chain is encoded by TRBV7-4 joined to TRBJ1-1, with the D gene not clear enough to name. This clonotype was sampled from a male donor with esophageal squamous cell carcinoma. The DNA sequence is as follows: TGTGCCAGCAGCGTGAAAGTCGACACTGAAGCTTTCTTT. Its protein is CASSVKVDTEAFF.